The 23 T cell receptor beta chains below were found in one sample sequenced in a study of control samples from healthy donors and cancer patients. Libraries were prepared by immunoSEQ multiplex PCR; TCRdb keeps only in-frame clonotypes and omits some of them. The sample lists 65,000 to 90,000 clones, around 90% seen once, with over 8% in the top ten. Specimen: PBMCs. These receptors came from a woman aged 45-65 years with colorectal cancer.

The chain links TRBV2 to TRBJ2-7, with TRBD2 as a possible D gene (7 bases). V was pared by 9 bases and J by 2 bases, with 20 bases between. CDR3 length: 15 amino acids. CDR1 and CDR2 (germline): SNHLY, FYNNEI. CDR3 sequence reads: CASSLKGGVAYEQYV. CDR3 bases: TGTGCCAGTTCCCTTAAGGGGGGGGTCGCCTACGAGCAGTACGTC.

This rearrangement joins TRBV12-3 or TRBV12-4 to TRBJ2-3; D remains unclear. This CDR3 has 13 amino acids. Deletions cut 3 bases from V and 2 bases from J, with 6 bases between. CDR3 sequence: CASSFYSTDTQYF. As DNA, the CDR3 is TGTGCCAGCAGTTTTTACTCCACAGATACGCAGTATTTT.

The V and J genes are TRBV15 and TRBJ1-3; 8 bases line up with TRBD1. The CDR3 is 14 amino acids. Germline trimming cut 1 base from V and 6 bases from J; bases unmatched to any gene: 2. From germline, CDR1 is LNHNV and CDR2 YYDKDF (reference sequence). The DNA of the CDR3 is TGTGCCACCAGCAGAGGCCAGGGGGCAAACACCATATATTTT. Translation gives CATSRGQGANTIYF.

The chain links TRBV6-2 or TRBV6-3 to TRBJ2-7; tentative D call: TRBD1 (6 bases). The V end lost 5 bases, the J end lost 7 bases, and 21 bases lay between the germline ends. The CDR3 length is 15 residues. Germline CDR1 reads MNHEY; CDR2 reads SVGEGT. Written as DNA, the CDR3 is TGTGCCAGCAGTACGACAGGATTGGGTATGGGGGAGCAGTACGTC. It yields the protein CASSTTGLGMGEQYV.

The CDR3 nucleotides read TGTGCCAGCAGGTCGACAGGGATAGATACGCAGTATTTT. Amino acid sequence: CASRSTGIDTQYF. The rearrangement joins TRBV27 to TRBJ2-3, with 7 nucleotides matching TRBD1. V was pared by 6 bases and J by 5 bases, with 5 bases of the junction left unmatched. The CDR3 length is 13 residues. Germline V gene data show CDR1 as MNHEY and CDR2 as SMNVEV (reference sequence).

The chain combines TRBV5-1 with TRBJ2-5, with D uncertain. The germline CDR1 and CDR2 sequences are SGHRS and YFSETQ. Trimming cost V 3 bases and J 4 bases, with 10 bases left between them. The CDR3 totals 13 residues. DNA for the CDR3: TGCGCCAGCAGCTCGCGAGGAGTAGAGACCCAGTACTTC. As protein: CASSSRGVETQYF.

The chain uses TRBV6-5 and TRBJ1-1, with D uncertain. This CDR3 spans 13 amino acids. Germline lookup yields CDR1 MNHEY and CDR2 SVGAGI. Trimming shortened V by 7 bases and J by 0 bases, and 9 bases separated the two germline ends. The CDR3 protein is CASTDKLNTEAFF. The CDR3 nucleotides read TGTGCCAGCACCGACAAGTTGAACACTGAAGCTTTCTTT.

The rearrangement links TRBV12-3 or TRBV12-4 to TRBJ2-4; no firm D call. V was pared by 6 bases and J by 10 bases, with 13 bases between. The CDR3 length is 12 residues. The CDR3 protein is CASSPRLTIQYF. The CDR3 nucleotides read TGTGCCAGCAGCCCGCGACTTACTATTCAGTACTTC.

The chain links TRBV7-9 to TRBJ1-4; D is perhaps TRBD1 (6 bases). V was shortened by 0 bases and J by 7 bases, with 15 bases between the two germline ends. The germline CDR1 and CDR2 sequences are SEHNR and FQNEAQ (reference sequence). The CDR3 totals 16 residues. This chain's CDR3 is CASSLAGDMFGEKLFF. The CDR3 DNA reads TGTGCCAGCAGCTTAGCCGGGGACATGTTCGGTGAAAAACTGTTTTTT. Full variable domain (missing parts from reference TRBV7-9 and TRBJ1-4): DTGVSQNPRHKITKRGQNVTFRCDPISEHNRLYWYRQTLGQGPEFLTYFQNEAQLEKSRLLSDRFSAERPKGSFSTLEIQRTEQGDSAMYLCASSLAGDMFGEKLFFGSGTQLSVL.

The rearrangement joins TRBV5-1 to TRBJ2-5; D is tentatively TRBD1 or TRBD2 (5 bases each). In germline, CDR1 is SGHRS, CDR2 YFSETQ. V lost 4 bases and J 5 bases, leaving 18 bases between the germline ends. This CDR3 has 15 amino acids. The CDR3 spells CASSRGRGDGETQYF. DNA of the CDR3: TGCGCCAGCAGCCGGGGACGCGGAGACGGGGAGACCCAGTACTTC.

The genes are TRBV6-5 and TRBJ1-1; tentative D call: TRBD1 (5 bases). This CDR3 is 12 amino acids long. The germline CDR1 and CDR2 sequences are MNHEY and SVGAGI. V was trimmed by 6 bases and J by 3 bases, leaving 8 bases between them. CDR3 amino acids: CASSQGHTEAFF. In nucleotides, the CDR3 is TGTGCCAGCAGCCAGGGCCACACTGAAGCTTTCTTT.

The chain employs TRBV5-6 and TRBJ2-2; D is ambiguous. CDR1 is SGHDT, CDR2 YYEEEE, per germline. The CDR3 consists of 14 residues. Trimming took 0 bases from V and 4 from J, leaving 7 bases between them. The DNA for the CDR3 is TGTGCCAGCAGCTTGGTCGGAATCACCGGGGAGCTGTTTTTT. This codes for CASSLVGITGELFF.

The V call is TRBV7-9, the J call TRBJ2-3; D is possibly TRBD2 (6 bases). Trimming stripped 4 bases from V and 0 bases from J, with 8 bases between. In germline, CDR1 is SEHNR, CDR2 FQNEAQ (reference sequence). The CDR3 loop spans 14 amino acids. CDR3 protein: CASSYSGSTDTQYF. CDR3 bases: TGTGCCAGCAGCTATAGCGGAAGCACAGATACGCAGTATTTT.

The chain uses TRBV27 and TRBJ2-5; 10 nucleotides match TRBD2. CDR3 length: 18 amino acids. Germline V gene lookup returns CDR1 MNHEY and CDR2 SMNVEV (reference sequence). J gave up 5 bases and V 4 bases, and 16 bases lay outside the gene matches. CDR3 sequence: CASSSKAGGLTFRETQYF. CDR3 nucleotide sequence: TGTGCCAGCAGTTCAAAAGCGGGGGGGCTCACTTTTAGGGAGACCCAGTACTTC.

The CDR3 DNA sequence: TGTGCCAGCTACAGAGAGAACACCGGGGAGCTGTTTTTT. It specifies CASYRENTGELFF. The rearrangement links TRBV12-3 or TRBV12-4 to TRBJ2-2; no clear D gene. V gave up 8 bases and J gave up 1 base, with 8 bases separating them. This CDR3 has 13 residues.

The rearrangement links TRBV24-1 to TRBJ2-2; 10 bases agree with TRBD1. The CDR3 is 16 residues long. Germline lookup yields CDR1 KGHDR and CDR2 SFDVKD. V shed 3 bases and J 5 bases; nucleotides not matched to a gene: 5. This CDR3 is CATSDPWTGGTGELFF. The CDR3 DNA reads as TGTGCCACCAGTGATCCATGGACAGGGGGAACCGGGGAGCTGTTTTTT.

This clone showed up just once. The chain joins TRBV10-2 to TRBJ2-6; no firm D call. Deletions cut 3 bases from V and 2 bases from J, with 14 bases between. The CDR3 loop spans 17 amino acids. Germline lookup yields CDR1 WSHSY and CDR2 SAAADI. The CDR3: CASSDRASATGANVLTF. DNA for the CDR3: TGCGCCAGCAGTGATCGAGCGAGCGCCACTGGGGCCAACGTCCTGACTTTC.

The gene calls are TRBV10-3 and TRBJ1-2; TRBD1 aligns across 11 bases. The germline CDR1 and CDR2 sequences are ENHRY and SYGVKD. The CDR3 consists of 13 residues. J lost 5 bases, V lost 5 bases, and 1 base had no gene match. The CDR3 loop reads CAISRDRGYGYTF. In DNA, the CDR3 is TGTGCCATCAGTCGGGACAGGGGGTATGGCTACACCTTC.

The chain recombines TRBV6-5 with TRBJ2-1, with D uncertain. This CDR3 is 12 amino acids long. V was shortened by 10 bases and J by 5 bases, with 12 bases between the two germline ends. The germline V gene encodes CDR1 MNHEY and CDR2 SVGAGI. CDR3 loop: CATLSLNNEQFF. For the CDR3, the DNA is TGTGCCACACTATCCCTAAACAATGAGCAGTTCTTC.

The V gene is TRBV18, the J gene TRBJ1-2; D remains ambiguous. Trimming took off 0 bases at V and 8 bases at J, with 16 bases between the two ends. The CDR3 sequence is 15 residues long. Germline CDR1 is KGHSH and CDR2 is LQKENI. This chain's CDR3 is CASSPPGNGPAGYTF. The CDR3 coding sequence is TGTGCCAGCTCACCACCGGGGAACGGTCCCGCGGGCTACACCTTC.

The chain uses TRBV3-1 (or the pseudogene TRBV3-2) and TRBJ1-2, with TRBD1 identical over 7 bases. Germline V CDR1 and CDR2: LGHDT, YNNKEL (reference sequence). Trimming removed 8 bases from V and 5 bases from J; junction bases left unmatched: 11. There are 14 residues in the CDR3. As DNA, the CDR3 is TGTGCCAGCCGCCGGCAATCAGGGGGGTATGGCTACACCTTC. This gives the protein CASRRQSGGYGYTF.

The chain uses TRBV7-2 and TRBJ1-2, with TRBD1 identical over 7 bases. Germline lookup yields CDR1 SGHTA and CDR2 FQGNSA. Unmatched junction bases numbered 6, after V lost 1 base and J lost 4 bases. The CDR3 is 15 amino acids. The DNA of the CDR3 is TGTGCCAGCAGCTTAGGACAGGGTGGGGCCTATGGCTACACCTTC. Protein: CASSLGQGGAYGYTF.

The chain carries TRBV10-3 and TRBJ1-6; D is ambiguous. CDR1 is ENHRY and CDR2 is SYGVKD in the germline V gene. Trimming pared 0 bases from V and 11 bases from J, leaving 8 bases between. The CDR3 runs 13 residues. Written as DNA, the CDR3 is TGTGCCATCAGTGAGTCTCAGGTCCCACCCCTCCACTTT. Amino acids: CAISESQVPPLHF.